Below, 8 T cell receptor beta chains from the same sample are listed, as sequenced in a study of glioma-infiltrating T cells. The iRepertoire nested amplicon-rescue multiplex PCR amplified TCR alpha and beta CDR3s from RNA. TCRdb analysed the multiplex PCR reads with MiXCR anew, one entry per CDR3 protein. The table records more than 300,000 distinct CDR3 sequences, more than 35% of them present only once. The sequencing sample was made of glioma tissue, nonneoplastic brain tissue, or PBMCs (not recorded which). These receptors came from a human donor with low-grade glioma or glioblastoma, undergoing nonglioma brain surgery, or in good health (not recorded which).

About this clonotype itself: A read error may account for a junction end that differs from germline. The rearrangement uses TRBV7-9 and TRBJ2-3; D might be TRBD1 (5 bases). The CDR3 loop spans 13 amino acids. From germline, CDR1 is SEHNR and CDR2 FQNEAQ (reference sequence). In DNA, the CDR3 is TGTGCCAGCAGCTTACAACAGGAAGATAAGCAGTATTTT. It encodes CASSLQQEDKQYF.

Only a few counts were recorded for this clonotype. The chain is built from TRBV27 and TRBJ2-7, with D unclear. The CDR3 has 13 residues. The germline gives CDR1 MNHEY, CDR2 SMNVEV (reference sequence). Trimming shortened V by 6 bases and J by 0 bases, and 9 bases separated the two germline ends. The CDR3 spells CASRGVTSYEQYF. Here the CDR3 DNA reads TGTGCCAGCAGAGGAGTTACCTCCTACGAGCAGTACTTC.

In this sample, this clonotype turned up many times. The chain carries TRBV28 and TRBJ2-1; D remains ambiguous. Trimming left V 10 bases short and J 0 bases short, with 10 bases between. This CDR3 has 13 residues. CDR1 is MDHEN and CDR2 is SYDVKM in the germline V gene. CDR3 protein: CATAPPSYNEQFF. CDR3 DNA sequence: TGTGCCACCGCGCCTCCCTCCTACAATGAGCAGTTCTTC.

This clonotype turned up a few times. This chain connects TRBV7-2 to TRBJ1-1, with TRBD1 as a possible D gene (5 bases). The germline V and J ends were trimmed by 1 base and 3 bases, with 12 bases remaining between them. This CDR3 contains 15 residues. Germline CDR1 SGHTA, CDR2 FQGNSA. Written as DNA, the CDR3 is TGTGCCAGCAGCTTAGATGGGGGGTTGTACACTGAAGCTTTCTTT. Its translation: CASSLDGGLYTEAFF.

This chain links TRBV4-2 with TRBJ2-7, with no clear D. The CDR3 totals 15 residues. Looked up from germline, CDR1 is LGHNA and CDR2 is YNFKEQ. Trimming took 1 base from V and 2 from J, leaving 12 bases between them. CDR3 residues: CASSQAQAEAYEQYF. The CDR3 bases are TGTGCCAGCAGCCAAGCGCAGGCAGAGGCCTACGAGCAGTACTTC.

This clonotype has just a few counts. The genes are TRBV18 and TRBJ2-3; D possibly corresponds to TRBD1 (5 bases). Germline V gene data show CDR1 as KGHSH and CDR2 as LQKENI. The CDR3 length is 15 residues. Trimming left V 0 bases short and J 3 bases short, with 10 bases between. CDR3 amino acids: CASSPPSRVTDTQYF. The CDR3 DNA reads as TGTGCCAGCTCACCACCGAGCAGGGTAACAGATACGCAGTATTTT.

The chain recombines TRBV4-2 with TRBJ1-4; unclear D gene. Trimming stripped 6 bases from V and 0 bases from J, with 11 bases between. The CDR3 totals 15 residues. The germline V gene has CDR1 LGHNA and CDR2 YNFKEQ. This CDR3 is CASSERSATNEKLFF. The CDR3 DNA is TGTGCCAGCAGTGAGAGGAGCGCAACTAATGAAAAACTGTTTTTT.

This clonotype was counted ten times or more. J is TRBJ2-1 and V is TRBV7-2; 11 bases line up with TRBD2. CDR3 length: 17 residues. V shed 5 bases, J shed 4 bases, and the junction held 10 bases outside the gene matches. The germline CDR1 and CDR2 sequences are SGHTA and FQGNSA. The CDR3 sequence: CASSRLTSGDVYNEQFF. DNA of the CDR3: TGTGCCAGCAGCCGTCTGACTAGCGGGGACGTATACAATGAGCAGTTCTTC.